This T cell receptor beta chain originates from a study of blood T cells in healthy people across ages (dated by TCRdb to 2015 to 2017). Looking at the study overall: In model experiments, template switching captured roughly one uniquely barcoded TCR beta cDNA molecule for every two T cells. Using deep sequencing normalized with unique cDNA molecular identifiers, the study measured how TCR beta repertoire diversity changes with age. Four age groups were formed from the donors: young (average approximately 16 years), middle-aged (approximately 39), aged (about 62) and long-lived (roughly 88). Donors of different ages were randomly distributed across sequencing lanes to avoid experimental bias. Using the same blood draw, the study looked at two additional independent replicas of 1 million unique cDNA reads for two donors, one aged 18 to 29 and the other aged 80 or older.

The CDR3 runs 13 residues from the cysteine to the phenylalanine. Of the read, only the CDR3 DNA is kept; its 39 bases are in frame from base 1. CDR1 and CDR2, per the germline V gene, are SGHDT and YYEEEE. Germline trimming: 4 bases from V, 7 bases from J; junction bases outside gene matches: 7. The library was generated by 5' RACE. The run used an Illumina HiSeq 2500. A second PCR of about 7 to 12 cycles was run with a J-beta primer mix and a sample-barcoded 5' primer. Each TCR beta cDNA molecule received a unique molecular identifier from a template-switch 5' adaptor carrying 12 random nucleotides. Each sample yielded at least 3 million CDR3-containing paired-end reads. First-strand cDNA was synthesized from all RNA with the Mint cDNA synthesis kit, primed by a TRBC-specific oligonucleotide. All cDNA was treated with uracil-DNA glycosylase and then went through a first 18-cycle PCR with the universal primers M1SS and BC2_uni_R. The source study handled its data this way. For normalization, 1 million high-quality reads, each with a distinct molecular identifier, were randomly selected from each sample. Instead of being binned into consensus sequences, reads that shared molecular identifiers were thrown out. CDR3 identification, clonotype clustering and error correction used MiTCR with a Q25 quality threshold and the strictest error-elimination algorithm. A nonparametric unseen species model using Euler transformation provided a lower-bound estimate of total TCR beta diversity. TCRdb applied fastp at Q25 and MiXCR to the public reads, then kept only in-frame beta chains. Identical CDR3 protein sequences are pooled into one entry, listed with their most common genes and DNA. Here the V and J calls rest on TCRdb's processing, not on the authors' analysis. The sample contains about 1.6 million distinct CDR3 sequences, roughly a third of them found a single time. Over 9% of the sample is taken by the ten largest.

To note about this clonotype: No antigen is known for it. Within one base of it there is no much larger clone, and no base qualities were kept.

What the research found in general, with its limitations: A strong correlation was found between observed TCR beta diversity and the percentage of naive T cells measured by flow cytometry. Estimates of total diversity based on one million sequenced T cells were considered lower bounds and underestimates. Because profiling used bulk unsorted PBMCs, naive and antigen-experienced compartments could not be compared conclusively. Observed TCR beta diversity per million T cells fell roughly linearly with age, and a significant reduction was already apparent by age approximately 40. The CMV infection status of donors was not known, potentially confounding age-related changes in expanded clonotypes. Compared with the aged group, the long-lived group had more naive CD4+ T cells, fewer expanded clones and increased TCR diversity, suggesting age selection.

Donors were around 37 systemically healthy Caucasian individuals from Russia aged roughly 6 to 100 years. Each donor gave about 10 milliliters of peripheral blood, drawn into EDTA-treated Vacutainer tubes. Ficoll-Paque density-gradient centrifugation was used to isolate PBMCs, with at least 6 million per sample. Trizol reagent was used to extract total RNA from the PBMCs, yielding at least 6 micrograms per sample. For every donor, flow cytometry on a PBMC aliquot measured the percentage of naive CD45RAhigh/CD27high T cells. Specimen: blood. Rearrangement joined TRBV5-6 to TRBJ1-2; the central 7 bases match TRBD1. The sequence came from a woman younger than 45 in good health. The CDR3 loop reads CASSEGQQRGYTF. In nucleotides, the sequence is TGTGCCAGCAGCGAGGGACAGCAGCGTGGCTACACCTTC.